This T cell receptor beta chain was captured in a study of long-term antiretroviral therapy in people with HIV. Study-wide findings and caveats: Post-ART, diversity grew, though it stayed under transplant donor control levels. Pre-ART clonal expansion yielded clones that dominated the repertoire at all time points.

This CDR3 has 16 residues. Germline V lookup: CDR1 SGHKS, CDR2 YYEKEE (reference sequence). After removal of 4 bases from V and 0 bases from J, the junction contained 5 bases not matched to a gene. By sample share, this clone is medium-sized. The antigen is not known. With survey level as its setting, the immunoSEQ assay was v3.0. Clones were read by immunoSEQ multiplex PCR, and TCRdb kept only the in-frame ones, dropping some. The top ten clones hold 13% of a sample with roughly 11,000 clones, about 70% of them seen once. Every one of the participants with HIV received treatment in the United States. This sequence joins TRBV5-5 and TRBJ2-7, with 12 nucleotides matching TRBD2. The sequence came from a man aged 40-55 years with HIV. This material consisted of unsorted PBMCs, taken just under 3.2 years before starting antiretroviral therapy. The chain's CDR3 is CASSDGLAGNSYEQYF. The DNA for the CDR3 is TGTGCCAGCAGCGACGGACTAGCGGGAAACTCCTACGAGCAGTACTTC. Full variable domain (outside the CDR3, taken from reference TRBV5-5 and TRBJ2-7): DAGVTQSPTHLIKTRGQQVTLRCSPISGHKSVSWYQQVLGQGPQFIFQYYEKEERGRGNFPDRFSARQFPNYSSELNVNALLLGDSALYLCASSDGLAGNSYEQYFGPGTRLTVT.